One and the same sample provided the 5 T cell receptor beta chains below, sequenced in a study of ipilimumab plus nivolumab after autologous stem cell transplantation. Some clones are missing from TCRdb's copy, which holds only in-frame ones; the method was immunoSEQ multiplex PCR. The sample records tens of thousands of clones, roughly four fifths being singletons. The sample here was PBMCs, taken in a trial of ipilimumab plus nivolumab as post-transplant consolidation. All receptors derive from a male donor with diffuse large B-cell lymphoma.

The chain recombines TRBV11-3 with TRBJ2-3; the D gene is possibly TRBD2 (5 bases). The CDR3 extends over 15 amino acids. Germline V lookup: CDR1 SGHNT, CDR2 YENEEA. Trimming took off 7 bases at V and 3 bases at J, with 17 bases between the two ends. CDR3 nucleotide sequence: TGTGCCAGCACCCCTCGGCGGAGGCTGACAGATACGCAGTATTTT. Its translation: CASTPRRRLTDTQYF.

The chain combines TRBV29-1 with TRBJ1-5, with D possibly matching TRBD1 (5 bases). V was trimmed by 6 bases and J by 6 bases, leaving 12 bases between them. This CDR3 spans 12 amino acids. Germline V gives CDR1 SQVTM, CDR2 ANQGSEA. CDR3: CSVAQGGQPQHF. The CDR3 DNA reads TGCAGCGTCGCCCAGGGAGGTCAGCCCCAGCATTTT.

This clone has only one observation. The CDR3 sequence is CASSQSGGNDTQYF. DNA of the CDR3: TGCGCCAGCAGTCAATCGGGGGGGAACGATACGCAGTATTTT. The rearrangement uses TRBV23-1 and TRBJ2-3; 7 nucleotides line up with TRBD2. TRBV23-1 is annotated as an ORF whose role is uncertain. The CDR3 spans 14 residues. Trimming at V came to 0 bases and at J to 6 bases, leaving 3 bases not matched to a gene.

J is TRBJ2-3 and V is TRBV5-1; perhaps TRBD2 as D (6 bases). CDR1 and CDR2 (germline): SGHRS, YFSETQ. With 6 bases removed from V and 5 bases from J, the gap between germline ends came to 19 bases. The CDR3 extends over 15 amino acids. CDR3 bases: TGCGCCAGCAACTCCTGGGAGTTGCGGGGAGATACGCAGTATTTT. It codes for CASNSWELRGDTQYF.

This rearrangement joins TRBV5-1 to TRBJ1-1; D is uncertain. The V gene's germline CDR1 is SGHRS and CDR2 YFSETQ. This CDR3 comprises 18 residues. The V end lost 0 bases, the J end lost 3 bases, and 21 bases lay between the germline ends. CDR3 DNA: TGCGCCAGCAGCTTGGATGGGGTCGTTGGCGCGGCGGACACTGAAGCTTTCTTT. Encoded protein: CASSLDGVVGAADTEAFF.